This T cell receptor (beta chain) was recorded in a study of cytomegalovirus exposure and HLA in healthy donors. Regarding the study as a whole: Most TCR sequences were seen very rarely across donors, but some public TCRs occurred in many.

Germline V gene data show CDR1 as SGHNT and CDR2 as YYREEE (reference sequence). Trimming shortened V by 4 bases and J by 1 base, and 8 bases separated the two germline ends. This CDR3 contains 14 residues. To note about this clone: Its target is unknown.

Vbeta (60) and Jbeta (13) primers were used in the PCR. Profiling relied on immunoSEQ multiplex PCR, and the TCRdb table lists in-frame clones only, not all of them. The sample records roughly 120,000 clones, roughly 66% being singletons. This receptor was identified in a man aged 55-75 years in good health and CMV-seropositive. The material sequenced was PBMCs. This chain links TRBV5-4 with TRBJ2-2, with a weak D call TRBD1 (6 bases). The chain's CDR3 is CASSPGQNTGELFF. CDR3 coding DNA: TGTGCCAGCAGCCCGGGACAGAACACCGGGGAGCTGTTTTTT. The complete variable domain, with remaining parts taken from reference TRBV5-4 and TRBJ2-2, reads ETGVTQSPTHLIKTRGQQVTLRCSSQSGHNTVSWYQQALGQGPQFIFQYYREEENGRGNFPPRFSGLQFPNYSSELNVNALELDDSALYLCASSPGQNTGELFFGEGSRLTVL.